A single sample is the source of the 19 T cell receptor beta chains below, sequenced in a study of neurological immune-mediated disorders (dated by TCRdb to between 2019 and 2020). The library relied on 5' RACE. TCRdb lists the instrument as Illumina HiSeq 2500. TCRdb reworked the public reads: Q25 trimming with fastp, MiXCR clone assembly, productive beta chains retained. Identical CDR3 proteins give one entry, which carries the most common genes and DNA. The sample contains 50,000 to 65,000 distinct CDR3 sequences, 3.6% of them found a single time. The ten largest make up roughly 1.5% of the sample. Sequencing was carried out using PBMCs. These receptors came from a man aged 25 to 45 with multiple sclerosis.

The table lists this clonotype with many counts. This chain joins TRBV6-2 or TRBV6-3 and TRBJ1-1; 8 bases match TRBD1. The CDR3 runs to 17 residues. CDR1 and CDR2 (germline): MNHEY, SVGEGT. V shed 6 bases, J shed 1 base, and the junction held 13 bases outside the gene matches. CDR3 protein: CASRHRTGNTKNTEAFF. The CDR3 DNA sequence: TGTGCCAGCAGGCACCGGACAGGGAACACCAAGAACACTGAAGCTTTCTTT.

The chain has TRBV18 and TRBJ1-5, with 7 nucleotides matching TRBD1. Germline loops: CDR1 KGHSH, CDR2 LQKENI. The V and J ends lost 0 bases and 0 bases, in that order; junction bases with no gene match: 2. This CDR3 spans 16 amino acids. The CDR3 region has the DNA TGTGCCAGCTCACCACCGGGGACAGATAGCAATCAGCCCCAGCATTTT. Translating it yields CASSPPGTDSNQPQHF.

In its sample, this clonotype was seen many times. The gene calls are TRBV20-1 and TRBJ1-2; no reliable D call. Germline values: CDR1 DFQATT, CDR2 SNEGSKA (reference sequence). Trimming removed 3 bases at V and 8 bases at J, with 13 bases between. The CDR3 runs 12 residues. The CDR3, as DNA: TGCAGTGCTAGGAACGCAGATGGAGGCTACACCTTC. Its translation: CSARNADGGYTF.

The chain recombines TRBV2 with TRBJ2-7, with D possibly being TRBD2 (6 bases). The CDR3 has 14 amino acids. Trimming pared 5 bases from V and 1 base from J, leaving 12 bases between. Germline lookup yields CDR1 SNHLY and CDR2 FYNNEI. The CDR3 region is CASSRDSTSYEQYF. The CDR3 DNA reads TGTGCCAGCAGTCGGGACTCGACTTCCTACGAGCAGTACTTC.

To note about this clonotype: Since a much larger clone is just one base distant, this may be a read error. This chain uses TRBV5-1 with TRBJ2-1; D gene ambiguous. CDR1 SGHRS and CDR2 YFSETQ come from the germline V gene. This CDR3 comprises 14 residues. Deletions cut 4 bases from V and 5 bases from J, with 13 bases between. CDR3 sequence: CASSPWYRDNEQFF. DNA of the CDR3: TGCGCCAGCAGCCCATGGTACCGAGACAATGAGCAGTTCTTC.

In this sample, this clonotype turned up many times. DNA for the CDR3: TGCGCCAGCACCTGGGGGGGTTTATCACCCCTCCACTTT. Translated, it gives CASTWGGLSPLHF. The rearrangement links TRBV5-1 to TRBJ1-6; a possible D gene is TRBD1 (5 bases). Trimming took 6 bases from V and 10 from J, leaving 14 bases between them. Germline V gives CDR1 SGHRS, CDR2 YFSETQ. The CDR3 totals 13 residues.

This clonotype was found many times. This chain links TRBV20-1 with TRBJ2-1; possibly TRBD1 for D (5 bases). The CDR3 totals 12 residues. Germline V lookup: CDR1 DFQATT, CDR2 SNEGSKA (reference sequence). The V gene lost 0 bases and the J gene lost 9 bases, with 9 bases spanning the gap. The CDR3 spells CSARDREIEQFF. In nucleotides, the CDR3 is TGCAGTGCTAGAGACAGGGAAATTGAGCAGTTCTTC.

This clonotype was recorded many times. The CDR3 loop reads CSARATSGRYEQYF. The CDR3 bases are TGCAGTGCTAGAGCGACTAGCGGGAGATACGAGCAGTACTTC. This chain connects TRBV20-1 to TRBJ2-7; 12 nucleotides align to TRBD2. Germline CDR1 and CDR2: DFQATT and SNEGSKA (reference sequence). The CDR3 length is 14 residues. V lost 1 base and J lost 4; bases outside the gene matches: 2.

The sample holds many counts of this clonotype. This chain joins TRBV5-1 and TRBJ1-2; 7 nucleotides match TRBD1. The CDR3 has 16 amino acids. V was clipped by 3 bases and J by 2 bases; unmatched bases: 10. The germline gives CDR1 SGHRS, CDR2 YFSETQ. CDR3 sequence (DNA): TGCGCCAGCAGCTCGGACCCGACGACAGGGAACTATGGCTACACCTTC. Translated: CASSSDPTTGNYGYTF. Full variable domain (missing parts from reference TRBV5-1 and TRBJ1-2): KAGVTQTPRYLIKTRGQQVTLSCSPISGHRSVSWYQQTPGQGLQFLFEYFSETQRNKGNFPGRFSGRQFSNSRSEMNVSTLELGDSALYLCASSSDPTTGNYGYTFGSGTRLTVV.

This clonotype was counted many times. The genes are TRBV5-1 and TRBJ2-1; 7 bases map to TRBD2. Germline CDR1 reads SGHRS; CDR2 reads YFSETQ. This CDR3 is 14 amino acids long. V lost 2 bases and J lost 7; bases outside the gene matches: 6. The CDR3 region is CASSFEGGWNEQFF. The CDR3 nucleotides are TGCGCCAGCAGCTTTGAGGGAGGGTGGAATGAGCAGTTCTTC.

There are many counts of this clonotype. The V gene is TRBV4-1, the J gene TRBJ1-6; D gene uncertain. Per the germline V gene, CDR1 is MGHRA and CDR2 is YSYEKL. Deletions cut 1 base from V and 0 bases from J, with 19 bases between. The CDR3 is 20 amino acids. This CDR3 is CASSQGIASIRSSYNSPLHF. The CDR3 region has the DNA TGCGCCAGCAGCCAAGGGATCGCCAGCATTCGGAGCTCCTATAATTCACCCCTCCACTTT.

This clonotype has ten or more counts. The chain recombines TRBV9 with TRBJ2-1, with 12 bases fitting TRBD2. The junction had 5 bases not matched to a gene; V was cut back by 0 bases and J by 7 bases. Germline V gene sequence: CDR1 SGDLS, CDR2 YYNGEE. The CDR3 sequence is 16 residues long. CDR3 sequence (DNA): TGTGCCAGCAGCGTAGATCTAGCGGGGGGGCGGAATGAGCAGTTCTTC. Its protein is CASSVDLAGGRNEQFF.

This clonotype was seen many times. The CDR3 region is CAISEWFREQFF. The CDR3 DNA is TGTGCCATCAGTGAATGGTTCCGTGAGCAGTTCTTC. The chain recombines TRBV10-3 with TRBJ2-1; D not certain. V shed 3 bases and J shed 9 bases, with 9 bases lying between them. Germline CDR1 reads ENHRY; CDR2 reads SYGVKD. CDR3 size: 12 residues.

This clonotype has a count of ten or more. This chain uses TRBV29-1 with TRBJ2-1; TRBD2 matches 14 bases. Germline trimming cut 6 bases from V and 2 bases from J; bases unmatched to any gene: 0. The germline V gene encodes CDR1 SQVTM and CDR2 ANQGSEA. The CDR3 contains 14 residues. CDR3 loop: CSVTSGRAYNEQFF. As DNA, the CDR3 is TGCAGCGTGACTAGCGGGAGGGCCTACAATGAGCAGTTCTTC.

The gene calls are TRBV19 and TRBJ2-7, with D perhaps matching TRBD1 (6 bases). CDR1 and CDR2 from the germline V gene are LNHDA and SQIVND (reference sequence). The CDR3 has 13 residues. Trimming shortened V by 3 bases and J by 1 base, and 7 bases separated the two germline ends. The CDR3 nucleotides are TGTGCCAGTAGTATCCAGGGGTCCTACGAGCAGTACTTC. Residues: CASSIQGSYEQYF.

This clonotype was counted at least ten times. The CDR3 DNA follows: TGTGCCAGCAGCGAATATACAGGGCTCTATGGCTACACCTTC. It codes for CASSEYTGLYGYTF. V usage is TRBV9 and J usage is TRBJ1-2; D might be TRBD1 (6 bases). V was trimmed by 3 bases and J by 4 bases, leaving 13 bases between them. This CDR3 has 14 amino acids. Germline V gives CDR1 SGDLS, CDR2 YYNGEE.

This clonotype was observed at least ten times. This rearrangement joins TRBV25-1 to TRBJ1-5, with D possibly TRBD1 on 5 matching bases. Germline CDR1 reads MGHDK; CDR2 reads SYGVNS. The CDR3 totals 13 residues. Trimming removed 8 bases from V and 1 base from J, with 9 bases in between. The CDR3 DNA reads TGTGCCAGCGCGGAGGGGAGCAATCAGCCCCAGCATTTT. Encoded protein: CASAEGSNQPQHF.

This clonotype was found many times. The chain uses TRBV24-1 and TRBJ2-3, with D possibly called TRBD1 or TRBD2 (5 bases each). Trimming cost V 3 bases and J 4 bases, with 16 bases left between them. The CDR3 has 16 residues. Germline CDR1 and CDR2: KGHDR and SFDVKD. CDR3 DNA sequence: TGTGCCACCAGTGATGGGCTGAGGGGATCGGCAGATACGCAGTATTTT. It encodes CATSDGLRGSADTQYF.

In its sample, this clonotype was seen many times. This chain joins TRBV20-1 and TRBJ2-7; 7 bases agree with TRBD1. The V segment lost 3 bases and the J segment 6 bases; nucleotides outside the gene matches: 8. This CDR3 has 13 residues. CDR1 and CDR2 (germline): DFQATT, SNEGSKA (reference sequence). CDR3 region: CSASRYRGTEQYF. In nucleotides, the CDR3 is TGCAGTGCTAGTAGGTACAGGGGTACCGAGCAGTACTTC.